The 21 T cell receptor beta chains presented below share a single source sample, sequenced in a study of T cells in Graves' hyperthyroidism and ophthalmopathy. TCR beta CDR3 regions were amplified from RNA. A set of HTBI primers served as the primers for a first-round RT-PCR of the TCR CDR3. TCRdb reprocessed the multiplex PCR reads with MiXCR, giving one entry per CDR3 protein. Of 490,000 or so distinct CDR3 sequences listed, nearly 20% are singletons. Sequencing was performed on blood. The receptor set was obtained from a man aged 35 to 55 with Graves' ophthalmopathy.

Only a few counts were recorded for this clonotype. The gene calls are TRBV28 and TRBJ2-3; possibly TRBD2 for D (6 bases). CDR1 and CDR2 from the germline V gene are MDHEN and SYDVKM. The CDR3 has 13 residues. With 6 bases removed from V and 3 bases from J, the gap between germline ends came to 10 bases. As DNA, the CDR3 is TGTGCCAGCAGGACTAGTAGGACAGATACGCAGTATTTT. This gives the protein CASRTSRTDTQYF.

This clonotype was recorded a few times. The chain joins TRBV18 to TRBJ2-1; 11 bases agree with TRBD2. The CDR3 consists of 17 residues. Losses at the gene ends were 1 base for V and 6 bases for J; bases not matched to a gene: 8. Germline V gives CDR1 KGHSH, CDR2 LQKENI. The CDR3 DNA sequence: TGTGCCAGCTCACCACTCTTAGCGGGAGGGCCACGCAATGAGCAGTTCTTC. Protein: CASSPLLAGGPRNEQFF. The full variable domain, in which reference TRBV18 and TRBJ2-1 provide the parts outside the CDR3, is NAGVMQNPRHLVRRRGQEARLRCSPMKGHSHVYWYRQLPEEGLKFMVYLQKENIIDESGMPKERFSAEFPKEGPSILRIQQVVRGDSAAYFCASSPLLAGGPRNEQFFGPGTRLTVL.

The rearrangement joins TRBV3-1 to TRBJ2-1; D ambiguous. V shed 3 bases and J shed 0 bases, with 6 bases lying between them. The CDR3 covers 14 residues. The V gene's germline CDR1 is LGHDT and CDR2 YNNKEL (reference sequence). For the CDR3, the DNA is TGTGCCAGCAGCCAGGATAGCTCCTACAATGAGCAGTTCTTC. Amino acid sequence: CASSQDSSYNEQFF.

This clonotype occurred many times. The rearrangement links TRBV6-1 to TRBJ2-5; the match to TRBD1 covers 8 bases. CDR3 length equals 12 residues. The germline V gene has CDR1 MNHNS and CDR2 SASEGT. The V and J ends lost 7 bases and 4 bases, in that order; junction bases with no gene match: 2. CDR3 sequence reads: CASTGQGETQYF. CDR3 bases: TGTGCCAGCACCGGACAGGGAGAGACCCAGTACTTC.

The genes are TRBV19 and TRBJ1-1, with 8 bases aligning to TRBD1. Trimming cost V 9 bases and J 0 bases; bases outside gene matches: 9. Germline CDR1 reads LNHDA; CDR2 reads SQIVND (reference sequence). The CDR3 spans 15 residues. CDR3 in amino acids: CASHGQGVMNTEAFF. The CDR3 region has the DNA TGTGCCAGCCATGGACAGGGAGTTATGAACACTGAAGCTTTCTTT.

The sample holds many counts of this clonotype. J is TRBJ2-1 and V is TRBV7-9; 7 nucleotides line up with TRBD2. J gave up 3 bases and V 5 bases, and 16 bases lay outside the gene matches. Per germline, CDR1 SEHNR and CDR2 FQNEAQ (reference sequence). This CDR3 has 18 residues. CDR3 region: CASSPPRLALSGYNEQFF. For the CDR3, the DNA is TGTGCCAGCAGCCCACCGCGACTAGCTCTCTCGGGCTACAATGAGCAGTTCTTC.

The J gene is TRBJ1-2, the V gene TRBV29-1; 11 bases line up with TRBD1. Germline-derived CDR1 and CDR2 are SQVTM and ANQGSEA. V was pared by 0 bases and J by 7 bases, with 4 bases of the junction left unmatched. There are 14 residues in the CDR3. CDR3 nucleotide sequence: TGCAGCGTTGAAGACTCCGGGACAGGGGGTGGCTACACCTTC. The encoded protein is CSVEDSGTGGGYTF.

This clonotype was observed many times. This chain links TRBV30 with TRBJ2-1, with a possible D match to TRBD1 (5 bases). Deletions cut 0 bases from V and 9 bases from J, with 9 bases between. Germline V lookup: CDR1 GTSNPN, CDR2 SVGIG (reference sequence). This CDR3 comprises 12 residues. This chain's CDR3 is CAWSVNRGEQFF. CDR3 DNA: TGTGCCTGGAGTGTAAATAGGGGTGAGCAGTTCTTC.

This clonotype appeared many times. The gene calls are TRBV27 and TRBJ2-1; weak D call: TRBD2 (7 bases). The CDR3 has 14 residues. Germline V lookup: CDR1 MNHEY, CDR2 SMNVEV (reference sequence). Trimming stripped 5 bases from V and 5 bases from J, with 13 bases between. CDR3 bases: TGTGCCAGCAGTCGCGGGGGCGGTAACAATGAGCAGTTCTTC. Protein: CASSRGGGNNEQFF.

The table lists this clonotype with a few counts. CDR3 coding DNA: TGTGCCTGGAGTGTAACCCCCAGGACCCAGTACTTC. It is translated as CAWSVTPRTQYF. The gene calls are TRBV30 and TRBJ2-5; D is undetermined. Trimming removed 0 bases from V and 7 bases from J, with 9 bases in between. Germline V gene lookup returns CDR1 GTSNPN and CDR2 SVGIG (reference sequence). The CDR3 extends over 12 amino acids.

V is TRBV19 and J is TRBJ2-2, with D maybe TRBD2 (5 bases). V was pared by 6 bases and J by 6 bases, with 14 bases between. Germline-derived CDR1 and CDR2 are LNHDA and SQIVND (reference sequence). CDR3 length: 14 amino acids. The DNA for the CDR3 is TGTGCCAGTAGACGAGGAGGAGTGCCCGGGGAGCTGTTTTTT. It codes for CASRRGGVPGELFF.

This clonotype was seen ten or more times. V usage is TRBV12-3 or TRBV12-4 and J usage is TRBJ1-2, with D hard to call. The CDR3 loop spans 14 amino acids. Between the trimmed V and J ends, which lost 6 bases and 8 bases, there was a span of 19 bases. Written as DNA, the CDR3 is TGTGCCAGCAGCCTAGTACTGGACGGCGAGGGCTACACCTTC. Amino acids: CASSLVLDGEGYTF.

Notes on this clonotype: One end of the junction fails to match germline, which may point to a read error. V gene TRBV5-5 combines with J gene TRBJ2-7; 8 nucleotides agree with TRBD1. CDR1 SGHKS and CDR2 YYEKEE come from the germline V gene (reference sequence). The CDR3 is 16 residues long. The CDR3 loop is CTSSLGTGGPYYEQYF. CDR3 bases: TGTACCAGCAGCCTGGGGACAGGTGGACCCTACTACGAGCAGTACTTC. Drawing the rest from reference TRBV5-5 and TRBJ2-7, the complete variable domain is DAGVTQSPTHLIKTRGQQVTLRCSPISGHKSVSWYQQVLGQGPQFIFQYYEKEERGRGNFPDRFSARQFPNYSSELNVNALLLGDSALYLCTSSLGTGGPYYEQYFGPGTRLTVT.

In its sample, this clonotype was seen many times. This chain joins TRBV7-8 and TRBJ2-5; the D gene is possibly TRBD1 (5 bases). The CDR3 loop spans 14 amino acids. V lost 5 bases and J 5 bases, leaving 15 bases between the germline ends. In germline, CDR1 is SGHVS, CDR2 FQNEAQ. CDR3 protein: CASSPRASEETQYF. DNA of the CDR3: TGTGCCAGCAGCCCCAGGGCCTCAGAGGAGACCCAGTACTTC.

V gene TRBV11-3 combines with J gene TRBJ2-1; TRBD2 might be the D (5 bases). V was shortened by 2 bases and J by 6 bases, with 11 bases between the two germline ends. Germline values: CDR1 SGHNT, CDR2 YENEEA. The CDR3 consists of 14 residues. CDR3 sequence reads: CASSLILAPNEQFF. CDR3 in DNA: TGTGCCAGCAGCTTAATCCTAGCCCCCAATGAGCAGTTCTTC.

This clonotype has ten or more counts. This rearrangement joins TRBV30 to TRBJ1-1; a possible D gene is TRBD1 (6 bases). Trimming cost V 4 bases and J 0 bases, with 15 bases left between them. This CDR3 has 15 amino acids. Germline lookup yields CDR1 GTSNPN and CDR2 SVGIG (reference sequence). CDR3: CAWIPGGLMNTEAFF. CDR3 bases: TGTGCCTGGATCCCGGGGGGCCTAATGAACACTGAAGCTTTCTTT. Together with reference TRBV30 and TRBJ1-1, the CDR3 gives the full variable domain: SQTIHQWPATLVQPVGSPLSLECTVEGTSNPNLYWYRQAAGRGLQLLFYSVGIGQISSEVPQNLSASRPQDRQFILSSKKLLLSDSGFYLCAWIPGGLMNTEAFFGQGTRLTVV.

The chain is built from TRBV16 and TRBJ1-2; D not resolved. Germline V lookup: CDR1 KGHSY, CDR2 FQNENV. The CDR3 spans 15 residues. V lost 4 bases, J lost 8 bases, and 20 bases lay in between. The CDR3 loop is CASSPRRDLMGGYTF. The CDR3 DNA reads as TGTGCCAGCAGCCCAAGAAGGGATCTCATGGGAGGCTACACCTTC.

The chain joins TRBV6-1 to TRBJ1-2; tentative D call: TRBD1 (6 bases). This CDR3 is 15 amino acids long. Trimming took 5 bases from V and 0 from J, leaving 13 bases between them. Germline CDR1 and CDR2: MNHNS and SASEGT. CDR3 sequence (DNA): TGTGCCAGCAGTCGCAACCAGGGGCCTAACTATGGCTACACCTTC. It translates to CASSRNQGPNYGYTF.

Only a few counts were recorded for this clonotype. The CDR3 nucleotides are TGCGCCAGCAGCCAAGATAATGGAGGCGGGGAGCTGTTTTTT. This sequence encodes CASSQDNGGGELFF. The chain employs TRBV4-1 and TRBJ2-2; maybe TRBD2 (5 bases). The germline V gene encodes CDR1 MGHRA and CDR2 YSYEKL. Trimming took off 0 bases at V and 7 bases at J, with 9 bases between the two ends. This CDR3 has 14 residues.

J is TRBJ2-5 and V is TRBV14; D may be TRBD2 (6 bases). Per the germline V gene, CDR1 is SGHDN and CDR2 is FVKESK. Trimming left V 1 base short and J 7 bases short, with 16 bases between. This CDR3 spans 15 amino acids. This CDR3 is CASSQVVGGGRTQYF. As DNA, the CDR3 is TGTGCCAGCAGCCAAGTTGTTGGCGGAGGGCGGACCCAGTACTTC.

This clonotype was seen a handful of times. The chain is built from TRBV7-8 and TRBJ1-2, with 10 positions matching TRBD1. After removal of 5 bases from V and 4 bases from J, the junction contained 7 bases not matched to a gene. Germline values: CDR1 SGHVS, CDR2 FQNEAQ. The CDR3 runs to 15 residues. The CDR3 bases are TGTGCCAGCAGCCCTCGACAGGGGGCCATCTATGGCTACACCTTC. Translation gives CASSPRQGAIYGYTF.